A selection of T cell receptor beta chains follows, all from one sample in a study of blood T cell repertoires in COVID-19. This table comes from immunoSEQ multiplex PCR, and its TCRdb copy is limited to in-frame clones, with some not included. Here the sample spans approximately 240,000 clones, around nine tenths being singletons. The specimen was peripheral blood. All receptors come from a woman aged 40 to 49 who had recovered from COVID-19. CDR3s include the opening cysteine and the closing phenylalanine or tryptophan. The order of the fields is V gene, J gene, clone size, CDR3 length, D gene, CDR3 protein, CDR3 DNA. D genes are given only for firm matches. The listing skips clone size in some rows; elsewhere it reads once, few, many or a size class.

v_gene: TRBV14; j_gene: TRBJ1-2; abundance: .; len: 17; d_gene: .; CDR3aa: CASSRDSGPTYNYGYTF; CDR3nt: TGTGCCAGCAGCCGGGACTCAGGCCCTACTTATAACTATGGCTACACCTTC
v_gene: TRBV11-2; j_gene: TRBJ2-1; abundance: .; len: 16; d_gene: TRBD2; CDR3aa: CASSLSGLAAYNEQFF; CDR3nt: TGTGCCAGCAGCCTTTCGGGACTAGCGGCCTACAATGAGCAGTTCTTC
v_gene: TRBV3-1/TRBV3-2; j_gene: TRBJ2-7; abundance: .; len: 14; d_gene: .; CDR3aa: CASSIHGQPYEQYF; CDR3nt: TGTGCCAGCAGCATCCACGGACAGCCCTACGAGCAGTACTTC
v_gene: TRBV7-8; j_gene: TRBJ1-1; abundance: once; len: 16; d_gene: TRBD1; CDR3aa: CASSLTGALMNTEAFF; CDR3nt: TGTGCCAGCAGCTTAACAGGGGCCCTCATGAACACTGAAGCTTTCTTT
v_gene: TRBV6-1; j_gene: TRBJ1-2; abundance: .; len: 14; d_gene: .; CDR3aa: CASSEFGQTIGYTF; CDR3nt: TGTGCCAGCAGTGAATTCGGACAAACTATTGGCTACACCTTC
v_gene: TRBV19; j_gene: TRBJ2-7; abundance: .; len: 18; d_gene: TRBD1; CDR3aa: CASSSLRTGQGSSYEQYF; CDR3nt: TGTGCCAGTAGTTCTCTTAGGACGGGACAGGGGAGCTCCTACGAGCAGTACTTC
v_gene: TRBV19; j_gene: TRBJ2-2; abundance: .; len: 21; d_gene: TRBD2; CDR3aa: CASSILAGTSGRGRATGELFF; CDR3nt: TGTGCCAGTAGTATATTGGCTGGGACTAGCGGGAGGGGACGGGCCACCGGGGAGCTGTTTTTT
v_gene: TRBV27; j_gene: TRBJ2-3; abundance: .; len: 16; d_gene: .; CDR3aa: CASTRRRGRLTDTQYF; CDR3nt: TGTGCCAGCACTAGACGGCGGGGGCGCCTCACAGATACGCAGTATTTT
v_gene: TRBV7-9; j_gene: TRBJ2-7; abundance: .; len: 13; d_gene: .; CDR3aa: CASSLRGPNEQYF; CDR3nt: TGTGCCAGCAGCTTAAGAGGGCCAAACGAGCAGTACTTC
v_gene: TRBV20-1; j_gene: TRBJ2-3; abundance: .; len: 17; d_gene: TRBD2; CDR3aa: CSASPAGGSVRTDTQYF; CDR3nt: TGCAGTGCTAGTCCCGCGGGAGGGTCGGTTCGTACAGATACGCAGTATTTT
v_gene: TRBV5-1; j_gene: TRBJ2-1; abundance: .; len: 15; d_gene: TRBD2; CDR3aa: CASRLAGSSYNEQFF; CDR3nt: TGCGCCAGCCGACTAGCGGGGAGCTCCTACAATGAGCAGTTCTTC
v_gene: TRBV2; j_gene: TRBJ2-7; abundance: .; len: 16; d_gene: .; CDR3aa: CASSEYWVLRPYEQYF; CDR3nt: TGTGCCAGCAGTGAATATTGGGTACTACGTCCGTACGAGCAGTACTTC
v_gene: TRBV7-2; j_gene: TRBJ2-2; abundance: .; len: 16; d_gene: TRBD2; CDR3aa: CASSLWGLADTGELFF; CDR3nt: TGTGCCAGCAGCTTATGGGGACTAGCGGACACCGGGGAGCTGTTTTTT
v_gene: TRBV5-8; j_gene: TRBJ2-1; abundance: .; len: 16; d_gene: TRBD2; CDR3aa: CASSLGLAASYNEQFF; CDR3nt: TGTGCCAGCAGCTTGGGACTAGCGGCCTCCTACAATGAGCAGTTCTTC
v_gene: TRBV2; j_gene: TRBJ2-2; abundance: once; len: 15; d_gene: .; CDR3aa: CASDRGSRNTGELFF; CDR3nt: TGTGCCAGCGATAGGGGTAGCAGGAACACCGGGGAGCTGTTTTTT
v_gene: TRBV29-1; j_gene: TRBJ2-7; abundance: .; len: 16; d_gene: .; CDR3aa: CSVEGPRGRAAEEQYF; CDR3nt: TGCAGCGTTGAAGGACCCCGAGGGAGAGCGGCGGAAGAGCAGTACTTC
v_gene: TRBV18; j_gene: TRBJ2-2; abundance: few; len: 16; d_gene: TRBD2; CDR3aa: CASSPSSGANTGELFF; CDR3nt: TGTGCCAGCTCACCGTCAAGCGGGGCGAACACCGGGGAGCTGTTTTTT
v_gene: TRBV19; j_gene: TRBJ2-1; abundance: .; len: 16; d_gene: TRBD1; CDR3aa: CASRDLRTGAFHEQFF; CDR3nt: TGTGCCAGTCGCGACTTAAGGACAGGGGCTTTCCATGAGCAGTTCTTC